This T cell receptor beta chain was sequenced for a study of blood T cell repertoires in COVID-19. Study context: T cells, B-cell-depleted T cells, or PBMCs provided the cDNA or gDNA that served as material.

Study processing details: From reference gene primer amplification, estimates of nucleated cell counts were derived. This table comes from immunoSEQ multiplex PCR, and its TCRdb copy is limited to in-frame clones, with some not included. Clonal size and the V and J genes are those of that table, whereas D and trimming came from the DNA. The data hold over 400,000 clones, with less than 90% observed a single time. Seattle cases were enrolled at active infection and followed longitudinally. The clonotype was recovered from a woman in her forties or fifties with COVID-19, enrolled during active disease. Sample: peripheral blood.

The CDR3: CASRAGGGREQPQHF. The CDR3 DNA reads TGTGCCAGTAGGGCCGGGGGGGGACGGGAGCAGCCCCAGCATTTT. This chain connects TRBV19 to TRBJ1-5, with D maybe TRBD1 (5 bases). Trimming shortened V by 6 bases and J by 7 bases, and 19 bases separated the two germline ends. CDR3 length equals 15 residues. Germline values: CDR1 LNHDA, CDR2 SQIVND (reference sequence).